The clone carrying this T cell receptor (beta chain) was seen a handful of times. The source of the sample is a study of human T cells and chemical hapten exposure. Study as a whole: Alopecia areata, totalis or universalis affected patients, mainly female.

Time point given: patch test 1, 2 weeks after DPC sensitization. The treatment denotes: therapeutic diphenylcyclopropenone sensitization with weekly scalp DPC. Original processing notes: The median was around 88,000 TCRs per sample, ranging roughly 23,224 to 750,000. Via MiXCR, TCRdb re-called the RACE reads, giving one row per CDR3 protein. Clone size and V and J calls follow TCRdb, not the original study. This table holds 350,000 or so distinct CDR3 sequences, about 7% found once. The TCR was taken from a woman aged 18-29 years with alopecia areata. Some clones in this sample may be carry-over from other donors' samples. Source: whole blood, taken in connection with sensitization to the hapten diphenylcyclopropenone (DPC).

The CDR3 loop reads CASGLTTGTGYPGNTIYF. The DNA for the CDR3 is TGTGCTAGTGGTTTGACTACCGGGACAGGGTATCCCGGAAACACCATATATTTT. The chain carries TRBV12-5 and TRBJ1-3; 9 nucleotides agree with TRBD1. The germline V gene encodes CDR1 LGHNT and CDR2 FRNRAP. V lost 2 bases to trimming and J lost 4 bases; unmatched junction nucleotides: 12. The CDR3 totals 18 residues.